This TCR beta chain was captured by sequencing in a study of cytomegalovirus exposure and HLA in healthy donors. Findings of the study overall: Accurate predictions that matched the HLA-A and HLA-B alleles of most subjects were reportedly made from TCR beta sequences. A list of 150 or so TCR beta chains associated with cytomegalovirus was given.

Both 60 Vbeta primers and 13 Jbeta primers went into the PCR. Profiling relied on immunoSEQ multiplex PCR, and the TCRdb table lists in-frame clones only, not all of them. The repertoire includes 200,000 to 250,000 clones, around 80% of them detected once, and roughly 0.7% sits in the top ten. Concerning this clone itself: The antigen remains unidentified.

While unrecorded immune exposures were likely, the donors were nominally healthy when sampled. CDR1 is MGHRA and CDR2 is YSYEKL in the germline V gene. This CDR3 is built from 17 residues. Trimming left V 4 bases short and J 7 bases short, with 22 bases between. Source material: PBMCs. The V gene is TRBV4-1, the J gene TRBJ2-2, with D perhaps matching TRBD2 (6 bases). The clonotype was recovered from a boy younger than 10 in good health and CMV-seronegative. CDR3 region: CASSPRRLSGEGGELFF. CDR3 nucleotides: TGCGCCAGCAGCCCCCGTCGGCTGTCGGGAGAGGGCGGGGAGCTGTTTTTT.